The source of this TCR beta chain is a study of Ad26.COV2.S vaccination and SARS-CoV-2 variants listed by TCRdb under 2021. Regarding the study in general: Vaccine-arm donors were drawn from COV1001, a multicentre, randomized, double-blind, placebo-controlled phase I-IIa trial of Ad26.COV2.S in healthy adults. Trial participants were randomized into five groups of five, in which low-dose or high-dose Ad26.COV2.S was given once or twice, or placebo was given on both occasions. A total of 32 samples were included in the TCR-sequenced set, comprising approximately 20 Ad26.COV2.S vaccine recipients, 5 placebo recipients and 8 SARS-CoV-2 convalescent individuals. Investigators remained blinded to trial group allocation during experiments and outcome assessment. The specificity and breadth of SARS-CoV-2-reactive T cell receptors after Ad26.COV2.S vaccination were assessed by TCRbeta repertoire sequencing. Ad26.COV2.S was administered intramuscularly at 5 x 10^10 or 1 x 10^11 viral particles, either as a single shot or as two shots given 56 days apart. What the work shows at the level of the full study, not this receptor alone: The study lacked the statistical power to compare responses across vaccine doses or regimens. Spike-specific TCR breadth was higher in Ad26.COV2.S recipients than in placebo recipients (P = 0.0014). Substantial breadth of spike-specific CD8+ and CD4+ T cell responses was reported after vaccination. Vaccine and placebo recipients had similar non-spike TCR breadth, a finding consistent with the vaccine containing only spike. According to the authors, total T cell responses may have been underestimated by the TCR breadth and depth analyses.

TCRbeta CDR3 regions were sequenced with the immunoSEQ Assay. After extraction, genomic DNA underwent amplification by bias-controlled multiplex PCR, followed by high-throughput sequencing. In the paper's pipeline: To quantify the absolute abundance of every unique TCRbeta CDR3 region, sequences were collapsed and filtered. T cell fraction was estimated by normalizing TCRbeta template counts to usable DNA, which was measured by amplifying reference genes present in all nucleated cells. Repertoire TCRs were annotated as SARS-CoV-2-specific when V gene, CDR3 amino acid sequence and J gene were exactly matched to a known reactive TCR set. The reference SARS-CoV-2 TCR set was obtained from MIRA and was filtered for enrichment in COVID-19-positive ImmuneCODE repertoires, whereby public or cross-reactive TCRs were removed. Drawing on the MIRA antigens, annotated TCRs were analysed further at the level of specific ORF or position within ORF. Breadth was defined as the number of annotated unique rearrangements divided by the total number of unique productive rearrangements, and depth was defined as the summed frequency of the annotated unique rearrangements. Group comparisons of TCR breadth used two-sided Wilcoxon rank-sum tests. The immuneACCESS repertoire file appears here via TCRdb, limited to in-frame rearrangements. These files lack a portion of the clones; in checked studies, under half of the deficit traces to unresolved V genes, and the cause of the others is not known. The V and J calls and clone size were taken over from that table, and D and trimming were inferred from the DNA. This sample is represented by 300,000 to 350,000 clones; 75% to 90% of them were singletons. Of the sample, roughly 10% is held by the ten largest clones.

On this clone: This clone's antigen is unknown. The input lacks base qualities; no much larger clone sits a single base away.

CDR1 and CDR2, per the germline V gene, are SGHAT and FQNNGV. V is clipped by 1 base and J by 5 bases, and the sequence between their germline boundaries is 11 bases long. From cysteine to phenylalanine, the CDR3 is 14 amino acids long. CDR3 DNA only is kept here, 42 bases in frame from base 1. The treatment or condition label of this sample denotes: roughly 19 received Ad26.COV2.S at low or high dose, single or two shots; about 5 received placebo; per-sample allocation not given. For vaccine and placebo recipients, repertoires were sequenced using samples collected on day 63 after the first injection. In Cohort 1b, 25 to 30 adults aged 18-55 years were enrolled at a single site in Boston, USA, between 29 July and 7 August 2020. As a vaccine, Ad26.COV2.S was a replication-incompetent adenovirus type 26 vector that expressed a prefusion-stabilized SARS-CoV-2 spike protein derived from the original Wuhan strain.

The chain is encoded by TRBV11-2 joined to TRBJ2-5; no D gene can be assigned with confidence. This TCR was sampled from a person between 18 and 60 years old who received the Ad26.COV2.S COVID-19 vaccine or a placebo. The material sequenced was peripheral blood, taken in a trial of Ad26.COV2.S vaccine versus placebo. The DNA sequence is given as TGTGCCAGCAGCTTAGGGGCGGTGGGGGAGACCCAGTACTTC. Translated, it gives CASSLGAVGETQYF.